This TCR beta chain was sequenced during a study of chemoradiotherapy in HPV16-positive cancers. A note on this clone: Its target is not known.

General study findings and limits: HPV-responsive T-cell expansion during chemoradiotherapy was linked to improved recurrence-free survival in HPV16-positive patients. Non-HPV-specific T cells did not expand in tumors during treatment, whereas candidate HPV-specific clones and E7-related motifs did. Only a couple of HPV16-positive patients supplied the functional HPV-specificity definition.

Germline loops: CDR1 GTSNPN, CDR2 SVGIG (reference sequence). This CDR3 has 12 residues. V shed 2 bases and J shed 3 bases, with 5 bases lying between them. Over chemoradiotherapy, repertoires were sampled more than once. TCRdb's table, derived via immunoSEQ multiplex PCR, lists solely in-frame clones and lacks some. The data show some 31,000 clones, with about 90% seen just once and roughly 21% held by the top ten. The sequence derives from a human donor with HPV-associated anogenital cancer. This chain connects TRBV30 to TRBJ1-3; D is ambiguous. Sequences were derived from blood, sampled from a patient who underwent chemoradiotherapy. The CDR3 DNA sequence: TGTGCCTGGAGTCACAGTGGAAACACCATATATTTT. This sequence encodes CAWSHSGNTIYF.